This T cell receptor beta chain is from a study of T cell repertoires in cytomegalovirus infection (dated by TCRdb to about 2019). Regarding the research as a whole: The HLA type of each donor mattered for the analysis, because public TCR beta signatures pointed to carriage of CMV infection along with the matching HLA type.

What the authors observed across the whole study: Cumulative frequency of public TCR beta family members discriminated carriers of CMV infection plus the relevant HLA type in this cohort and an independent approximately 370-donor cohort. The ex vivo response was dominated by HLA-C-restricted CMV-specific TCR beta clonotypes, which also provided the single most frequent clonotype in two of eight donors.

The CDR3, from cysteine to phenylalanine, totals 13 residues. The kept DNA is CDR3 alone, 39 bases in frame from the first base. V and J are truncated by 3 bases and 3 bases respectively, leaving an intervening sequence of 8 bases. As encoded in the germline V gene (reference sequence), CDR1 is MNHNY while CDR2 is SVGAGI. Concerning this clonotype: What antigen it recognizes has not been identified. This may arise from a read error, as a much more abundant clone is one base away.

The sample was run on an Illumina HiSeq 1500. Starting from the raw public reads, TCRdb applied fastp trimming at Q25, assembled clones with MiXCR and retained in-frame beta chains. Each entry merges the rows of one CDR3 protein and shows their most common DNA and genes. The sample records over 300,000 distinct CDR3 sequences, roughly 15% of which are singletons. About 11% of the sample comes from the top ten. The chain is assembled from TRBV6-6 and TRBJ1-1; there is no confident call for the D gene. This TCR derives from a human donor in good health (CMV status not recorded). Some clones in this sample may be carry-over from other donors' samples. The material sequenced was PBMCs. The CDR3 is CASSYGTYTEAFF. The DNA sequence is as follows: TGTGCCAGCAGTTATGGCACGTACACTGAAGCTTTCTTT.